Presented here are 14 T cell receptor beta chains from one specimen sequenced in a study of blood T cell repertoires in COVID-19. Data came from immunoSEQ multiplex PCR; TCRdb stores just in-frame clones and leaves some out. The sample lists approximately 60,000 clones; roughly four fifths were seen once. Material: peripheral blood. The source is a human donor in a cohort sampled during active COVID-19.

This clone was picked up one time. The rearrangement joins TRBV19 to TRBJ2-1; D may be TRBD2 (7 bases). CDR3 length equals 13 residues. The ends were cut back, 5 bases at V and 9 bases at J, with 14 bases in the middle. Germline CDR1 and CDR2: LNHDA and SQIVND (reference sequence). The CDR3 coding sequence is TGTGCCAGTAGTGCCTTACGGGGGGCTGAGCAGTTCTTC. It specifies CASSALRGAEQFF.

The V call is TRBV5-8, the J call TRBJ1-5; the match to TRBD1 covers 7 bases. This CDR3 is built from 15 residues. Germline CDR1 and CDR2: SGHTS and YDEGEE. Trimming took 4 bases from V and 1 from J; bases not matched to a gene: 5. The CDR3, as DNA: TGTGCCAGCAGCCGCGGGGACAGCAGCAATCAGCCCCAGCATTTT. This sequence encodes CASSRGDSSNQPQHF.

This chain connects TRBV2 to TRBJ1-5; 7 bases match TRBD1. Germline values: CDR1 SNHLY, CDR2 FYNNEI. The CDR3 spans 14 residues. V lost 6 bases, J lost 2 bases, and 4 bases stayed unmatched. CDR3 DNA: TGTGCCAGCAGGAAAGACAGGGGCAATCAGCCCCAGCATTTT. Residues: CASRKDRGNQPQHF.

This clone was observed once. The chain is built from TRBV19 and TRBJ2-5, with 7 bases matching TRBD1. This CDR3 comprises 16 residues. Germline trimming cut 6 bases from V and 7 bases from J; bases unmatched to any gene: 17. Per germline, CDR1 LNHDA and CDR2 SQIVND (reference sequence). The DNA of the CDR3 is TGTGCCAGTAGCGCCTCCGGGACAGCCGCGCCGGGGACCCAGTACTTC. Encoded protein: CASSASGTAAPGTQYF.

The chain uses TRBV5-4 and TRBJ2-3, with 12 positions matching TRBD2. The V and J ends lost 2 bases and 3 bases, in that order; junction bases with no gene match: 4. Per germline, CDR1 SGHNT and CDR2 YYREEE (reference sequence). This CDR3 contains 16 residues. The CDR3, as DNA: TGTGCCAGCAGCTTAAAACTAGCGGGGGGTACAGATACGCAGTATTTT. The encoded protein is CASSLKLAGGTDTQYF.

In this sample, this clone turned up once. The rearrangement links TRBV2 to TRBJ2-3, with D hard to call. The CDR3 has 11 residues. Germline CDR1 and CDR2: SNHLY and FYNNEI. V gave up 2 bases and J gave up 6 bases, with 3 bases separating them. As DNA, the CDR3 is TGTGCCAGCAGTGAATCGGATACGCAGTATTTT. Translated, it gives CASSESDTQYF.

V usage is TRBV28 and J usage is TRBJ1-1; 7 nucleotides agree with TRBD1. The CDR3 consists of 12 residues. Germline assignment: CDR1 MDHEN and CDR2 SYDVKM. CDR3: CAAQGLGTEAFF. CDR3 nucleotide sequence: TGTGCAGCACAGGGGCTGGGGACTGAAGCTTTCTTT.

In its sample, this clone was seen once. The V call is TRBV27, the J call TRBJ2-7; 7 nucleotides agree with TRBD1. The CDR3 runs 16 residues. V shed 7 bases, J shed 6 bases, and the junction held 18 bases outside the gene matches. The V gene's germline CDR1 is MNHEY and CDR2 SMNVEV (reference sequence). CDR3 in amino acids: CASIKGASGGLLEQYF. CDR3 DNA: TGTGCCAGCATCAAGGGGGCTTCCGGCGGGCTACTCGAGCAGTACTTC.

The rearrangement links TRBV12-3 or TRBV12-4 to TRBJ2-1, with 7 bases matching TRBD1. The CDR3 has 13 residues. J gave up 1 base and V 10 bases, and 4 bases lay outside the gene matches. The CDR3 sequence is CATRQGSYNEQFF. CDR3 nucleotide sequence: TGTGCCACCAGACAGGGTTCCTACAATGAGCAGTTCTTC.

In its sample, this clone was seen a few times. This rearrangement joins TRBV15 to TRBJ1-4, with D hard to call. The ends were cut back, 4 bases at V and 13 bases at J, with 19 bases in the middle. CDR3 length: 14 amino acids. Germline assignment: CDR1 LNHNV and CDR2 YYDKDF (reference sequence). For the CDR3, the DNA is TGTGCCACCAGCACTTCGGGTTCAGGAGGCGGACTGTTTTTT. Translating gives CATSTSGSGGGLFF.

This chain joins TRBV2 and TRBJ1-2, with 9 nucleotides matching TRBD1. Germline V gene sequence: CDR1 SNHLY, CDR2 FYNNEI. This CDR3 has 15 amino acids. V was pared by 6 bases and J by 3 bases, with 8 bases of the junction left unmatched. The CDR3 DNA reads as TGTGCCAGCAGAAGACAGGGGGGAGATTACTATGGCTACACCTTC. This translates into CASRRQGGDYYGYTF.

The chain recombines TRBV2 with TRBJ2-7, with D perhaps matching TRBD1 (6 bases). This CDR3 comprises 12 residues. Trimming pared 7 bases from V and 3 bases from J, leaving 10 bases between. Germline CDR1 reads SNHLY; CDR2 reads FYNNEI. CDR3 amino acids: CASIRGGYEQYF. CDR3 sequence (DNA): TGTGCCAGCATCAGAGGGGGCTACGAGCAGTACTTC.

Here the CDR3 DNA reads TGTGCCAGCAGTTTTAAGGGTTTCGGGGTGAACACTGAAGCTTTCTTT. It yields the protein CASSFKGFGVNTEAFF. The chain is built from TRBV28 and TRBJ1-1; D is uncertain. V lost 3 bases to trimming and J lost 0 bases, with 14 bases between them. The CDR3 is 16 amino acids. Germline CDR1 and CDR2: MDHEN and SYDVKM.

V and J are TRBV4-2 and TRBJ2-7; no firm D call. This CDR3 has 11 amino acids. V lost 1 base to trimming and J lost 7 bases, with 5 bases between them. In germline, CDR1 is LGHNA, CDR2 YNFKEQ. The CDR3 region is CASSQADEQYF. CDR3 DNA sequence: TGTGCCAGCAGCCAAGCAGATGAGCAGTACTTC.